The next 24 T cell receptor beta chains were all read from a single sample in a study of cytomegalovirus exposure and HLA in healthy donors. The PCR contained 60 Vbeta and 13 Jbeta primers. Some clones are missing from TCRdb's copy, which holds only in-frame ones; the method was immunoSEQ multiplex PCR. The profile covers 110,000 to 150,000 clones, with about 77% appearing a single time and around 1.5% taken by the ten largest. Material: PBMCs. The receptor source for this set is a female donor in good health and CMV-seronegative.

The V gene is TRBV7-8, the J gene TRBJ2-1; 14 bases are shared with TRBD2. Germline CDR1 SGHVS, CDR2 FQNEAQ. This CDR3 spans 18 amino acids. Germline trimming cut 5 bases from V and 7 bases from J; bases unmatched to any gene: 13. The CDR3 bases are TGTGCCAGCAGCCTTGAGTTTACGACTAGCGGGAGGGAAAATGAGCAGTTCTTC. It encodes CASSLEFTTSGRENEQFF.

In this sample, this clone turned up a few times. CDR3 amino acids: CASSGRGTSMNTEAFF. In nucleotides, the CDR3 is TGTGCCAGCAGTGGCCGGGGGACCTCCATGAACACTGAAGCTTTCTTT. This sequence joins TRBV4-2 and TRBJ1-1, with D perhaps TRBD1 (5 bases). Germline assignment: CDR1 LGHNA and CDR2 YNFKEQ. The CDR3 totals 16 residues. Trimming stripped 6 bases from V and 0 bases from J, with 17 bases between.

The chain is built from TRBV4-1 and TRBJ2-7; D may be TRBD1 (5 bases). This CDR3 contains 15 residues. The germline gives CDR1 MGHRA, CDR2 YSYEKL. The V end was cut by 0 bases, the J end by 2 bases, with 11 bases between. The CDR3 spells CASSQDLAGTYEQYF. CDR3 DNA: TGCGCCAGCAGCCAAGATCTGGCAGGGACCTACGAGCAGTACTTC.

This clone was observed a handful of times. This sequence joins TRBV4-1 and TRBJ1-1, with TRBD1 matching 8 bases. Germline V lookup: CDR1 MGHRA, CDR2 YSYEKL. The length of the CDR3 is 20 residues. J lost 0 bases, V lost 4 bases, and 19 bases had no gene match. The CDR3 sequence is CASSLASVGTGRPMNTEAFF. The DNA of the CDR3 is TGCGCCAGCAGCCTCGCCTCCGTAGGGACAGGTAGACCAATGAACACTGAAGCTTTCTTT.

The J gene is TRBJ2-3, the V gene TRBV5-1; 8 bases line up with TRBD1. V dropped 7 bases and J dropped 3; count of bases not matched to a gene: 7. The CDR3 spans 14 residues. The germline V gene encodes CDR1 SGHRS and CDR2 YFSETQ. The CDR3 DNA follows: TGCGCCAGCGCTGGACAGGGAAAAACAGATACGCAGTATTTT. Translation: CASAGQGKTDTQYF. Filled out from reference TRBV5-1 and TRBJ2-3, the complete variable domain reads KAGVTQTPRYLIKTRGQQVTLSCSPISGHRSVSWYQQTPGQGLQFLFEYFSETQRNKGNFPGRFSGRQFSNSRSEMNVSTLELGDSALYLCASAGQGKTDTQYFGPGTRLTVL.

The rearrangement joins TRBV28 to TRBJ2-7, with D uncertain. Deletions cut 6 bases from V and 2 bases from J, with 5 bases between. Germline V gives CDR1 MDHEN, CDR2 SYDVKM. There are 11 residues in the CDR3. The CDR3 spells CASSPAYEQYF. The CDR3 coding sequence is TGTGCCAGCAGCCCCGCCTACGAGCAGTACTTC.

The V call is TRBV19, the J call TRBJ2-7, with D perhaps TRBD1 (6 bases). Between the trimmed V and J ends, which lost 5 bases and 1 base, there was a span of 9 bases. The CDR3 length is 13 residues. The germline gives CDR1 LNHDA, CDR2 SQIVND (reference sequence). The CDR3 is CASSRTDSYEQYF. CDR3 nucleotide sequence: TGTGCCAGTAGTCGGACAGATTCCTACGAGCAGTACTTC.

The chain carries TRBV5-1 and TRBJ2-1, with 13 bases matching TRBD2. This CDR3 is 17 amino acids long. The V gene end was trimmed by 2 bases and the J gene end by 2 bases; junction bases not matched to a gene: 4. Germline CDR1 SGHRS, CDR2 YFSETQ. The CDR3, as DNA: TGCGCCAGCAGCTTTGCCGGGACTAGCGGGGCCTACAATGAGCAGTTCTTC. Translating it yields CASSFAGTSGAYNEQFF.

This clone was seen more than once but under ten times. Here the CDR3 DNA reads TGTGCCAGCAGCTTGGGACAGGATTTCTATGGCTACACCTTC. Amino acid sequence: CASSLGQDFYGYTF. The rearrangement links TRBV5-4 to TRBJ1-2; D perhaps matches TRBD1 (6 bases). Looked up from germline, CDR1 is SGHNT and CDR2 is YYREEE (reference sequence). The length of the CDR3 is 14 residues. V lost 0 bases and J 4 bases, leaving 10 bases between the germline ends. The variable domain in full, completed from reference TRBV5-4 and TRBJ1-2, reads ETGVTQSPTHLIKTRGQQVTLRCSSQSGHNTVSWYQQALGQGPQFIFQYYREEENGRGNFPPRFSGLQFPNYSSELNVNALELDDSALYLCASSLGQDFYGYTFGSGTRLTVV.

The chain is built from TRBV6-6 and TRBJ2-7; 9 bases fit TRBD1. CDR1 MNHNY and CDR2 SVGAGI come from the germline V gene (reference sequence). The CDR3 has 15 amino acids. The V and J ends lost 2 bases and 6 bases, in that order; junction bases with no gene match: 8. The CDR3 DNA is TGTGCCAGCAGTTACGAGAGGACAGGGGCGCGCGAGCAGTACTTC. This sequence encodes CASSYERTGAREQYF.

In this sample, this clone turned up a few times. The rearrangement links TRBV19 to TRBJ1-2, with D tentatively TRBD1 (6 bases). Trimming removed 5 bases from V and 5 bases from J, with 9 bases in between. Germline values: CDR1 LNHDA, CDR2 SQIVND (reference sequence). CDR3 length: 12 residues. The CDR3 DNA sequence: TGTGCCAGTAGTCCACAGGGTTATGGCTACACCTTC. Its translation is CASSPQGYGYTF. Together with reference TRBV19 and TRBJ1-2, the CDR3 gives the full variable domain: DGGITQSPKYLFRKEGQNVTLSCEQNLNHDAMYWYRQDPGQGLRLIYYSQIVNDFQKGDIAEGYSVSREKKESFPLTVTSAQKNPTAFYLCASSPQGYGYTFGSGTRLTVV.

CDR3 protein: CASNVDRGHEQYF. The CDR3 DNA reads as TGTGCCAGCAACGTTGACAGGGGCCACGAGCAGTACTTC. J is TRBJ2-7 and V is TRBV5-6; TRBD1 aligns across 8 bases. CDR3 length: 13 amino acids. Germline assignment: CDR1 SGHDT and CDR2 YYEEEE. With 6 bases clipped from V and 5 bases from J, the junction kept 7 bases outside the gene matches.

The chain has TRBV11-1 and TRBJ1-1; tentatively, D is TRBD1 (5 bases). The CDR3 consists of 16 residues. V gave up 5 bases and J gave up 2 bases, with 18 bases separating them. CDR1 SGHAT and CDR2 FQDESV come from the germline V gene (reference sequence). CDR3 sequence: CASSTRRLRGNTEAFF. The CDR3 nucleotides are TGTGCCAGCAGCACCCGCCGGTTAAGGGGTAACACTGAAGCTTTCTTT. The full variable domain, completed using reference TRBV11-1 and TRBJ1-1, is EAEVAQSPRYKITEKSQAVAFWCDPISGHATLYWYRQILGQGPELLVQFQDESVVDDSQLPKDRFSAERLKGVDSTLKIQPAELGDSAMYLCASSTRRLRGNTEAFFGQGTRLTVV.

The V gene is TRBV19, the J gene TRBJ1-1; 12 bases are shared with TRBD1. V was pared by 5 bases and J by 6 bases, with 4 bases of the junction left unmatched. The CDR3 spans 14 residues. The germline gives CDR1 LNHDA, CDR2 SQIVND (reference sequence). CDR3 sequence (DNA): TGTGCCAGTAGTCCGGGACAGGGGGCGCCTGAAGCTTTCTTT. Translated, it gives CASSPGQGAPEAFF.

The chain recombines TRBV11-2 with TRBJ2-1; 8 nucleotides agree with TRBD2. V shed 4 bases, J shed 9 bases, and the junction held 2 bases outside the gene matches. Germline lookup yields CDR1 SGHAT and CDR2 FQNNGV. The CDR3 spans 12 residues. The CDR3, as DNA: TGTGCCAGCAGCTGGGGACTAGGTGAGCAGTTCTTC. Translation gives CASSWGLGEQFF.

This clone was recorded only once. Here the CDR3 DNA reads TGTGCCAGCAGCCTCAGAGGGGACAGGCGGTACGAGCAGTACTTC. Translated: CASSLRGDRRYEQYF. This rearrangement joins TRBV9 to TRBJ2-7, with 8 bases that match TRBD1. The V gene's germline CDR1 is SGDLS and CDR2 YYNGEE. J was trimmed by 4 bases and V by 4 bases; bases with no gene match: 10. The CDR3 has 15 residues.

The chain has TRBV19 and TRBJ2-7, with D perhaps TRBD1 (5 bases). CDR3 size: 14 residues. In germline, CDR1 is LNHDA, CDR2 SQIVND (reference sequence). Trimming stripped 1 base from V and 5 bases from J, with 12 bases between. The CDR3 region has the DNA TGTGCCAGTAGTATAGGGCAGGGTGGCAACGAGCAGTACTTC. Its translation is CASSIGQGGNEQYF.

A few counts support this clone. This CDR3 reads CASWAGIEAFF. The CDR3 DNA follows: TGTGCCAGCTGGGCAGGGATTGAAGCTTTCTTT. The chain couples TRBV6-5 to TRBJ1-1; tentatively, D is TRBD1 (5 bases). Germline loops: CDR1 MNHEY, CDR2 SVGAGI. The CDR3 is made up of 11 amino acids. Trimming cost V 8 bases and J 7 bases, with 11 bases left between them.

This sequence joins TRBV6-1 and TRBJ1-1; 9 positions agree with TRBD1. The CDR3 sequence is 13 residues long. The V segment lost 7 bases and the J segment 8 bases; nucleotides outside the gene matches: 8. CDR1 is MNHNS and CDR2 is SASEGT in the germline V gene. The CDR3, as DNA: TGTGCCAGCAACCCGGGACAGGGAGGAGAAGCTTTCTTT. It codes for CASNPGQGGEAFF.

The chain is built from TRBV29-1 and TRBJ1-2, with D perhaps TRBD1 (5 bases). Germline assignment: CDR1 SQVTM and CDR2 ANQGSEA. V lost 6 bases and J 3 bases, leaving 14 bases between the germline ends. The CDR3 contains 13 residues. CDR3 coding DNA: TGCAGCGTCGAACGGAGGGGCTACTATGGCTACACCTTC. This encodes CSVERRGYYGYTF.

V is TRBV7-2 and J is TRBJ2-3; D is perhaps TRBD2 (6 bases). Trimming took 3 bases from V and 3 from J, leaving 10 bases between them. The CDR3 is 14 residues long. Germline loops: CDR1 SGHTA, CDR2 FQGNSA. The CDR3 sequence is CASSLDSGTDTQYF. DNA for the CDR3: TGTGCCAGCAGCTTGGATAGCGGAACAGATACGCAGTATTTT.

The chain recombines TRBV11-3 with TRBJ1-3, with TRBD1 matching over 8 bases. Germline CDR1 reads SGHNT; CDR2 reads YENEEA. The CDR3 is 15 residues long. V lost 1 base to trimming and J lost 3 bases; unmatched junction nucleotides: 2. In DNA form, the CDR3 reads TGTGCCAGCAGCTTAGGCGGGACAGGTGGAAACACCATATATTTT. This encodes CASSLGGTGGNTIYF. Based on the CDR3 plus reference TRBV11-3 and TRBJ1-3, the full variable domain is EAGVVQSPRYKIIEKKQPVAFWCNPISGHNTLYWYLQNLGQGPELLIRYENEEAVDDSQLPKDRFSAERLKGVDSTLKIQPAELGDSAVYLCASSLGGTGGNTIYFGEGSWLTVV.

This clone was detected only a few times. The rearrangement links TRBV19 to TRBJ1-5; maybe TRBD1 (5 bases). Trimming pared 3 bases from V and 5 bases from J, leaving 11 bases between. Germline V CDR1 and CDR2: LNHDA, SQIVND (reference sequence). The CDR3 runs 14 residues. DNA for the CDR3: TGTGCCAGTAGTATCGATCCGGGGGATCAGCCCCAGCATTTT. The encoded protein is CASSIDPGDQPQHF.

The gene calls are TRBV7-2 and TRBJ2-7, with 7 bases identical to TRBD1. V trimming: 2 bases; J trimming: 2 bases; junction bases outside the gene matches: 9. There are 16 residues in the CDR3. Germline values: CDR1 SGHTA, CDR2 FQGNSA. The CDR3 loop reads CASSLTAWTGPYEQYF. The CDR3 region has the DNA TGTGCCAGCAGCTTAACAGCCTGGACAGGCCCCTACGAGCAGTACTTC.